Presented here are 26 T cell receptor beta chains from one specimen sequenced in a study of vaccination effects on CD4 cells after COVID-19. These receptors' targets are unknown. Data came from immunoSEQ multiplex PCR; TCRdb stores just in-frame clones and leaves some out. Of about 80,000 clones in the sample, around four fifths were seen once. Sequencing was preceded by expansion of antigen-specific CD4+ T cells with viral peptide pools in the ViraFEST assay. After more than 9 days in culture, the CD4+ T cells were isolated. Vaccine administered to participants consisted of two doses of either BNT162b2 or mRNA-1273. The specimen comprised CD4+ T cells from PBMCs cultured with HCoV-OC43 spike peptides, sampled after COVID-19 vaccination. Subset here: HCoV-OC43 spike overlapping peptide pool stimulation. The source is a human donor who received a COVID-19 vaccine.

The chain links TRBV18 to TRBJ2-7; D not resolved. CDR3 length: 13 residues. V was cut by 6 bases and J by 6 bases, with 15 bases left in between. CDR1 and CDR2 from the germline V gene are KGHSH and LQKENI. The CDR3 reads CASSPLTRGEQYV. The DNA of the CDR3 is TGTGCCAGCTCCCCATTGACCCGAGGCGAGCAGTACGTC.

This sequence joins TRBV5-1 and TRBJ2-5; D might be TRBD1 or TRBD2, each matching 6 bases. The V end lost 4 bases, the J end lost 3 bases, and 16 bases lay between the germline ends. The CDR3 extends over 15 amino acids. Germline V gene lookup returns CDR1 SGHRS and CDR2 YFSETQ. CDR3: CASSPGAGREETQYF. CDR3 nucleotide sequence: TGCGCCAGCAGCCCGGGGGCAGGGAGAGAAGAGACCCAGTACTTC.

The rearrangement joins TRBV6-5 to TRBJ1-3; D gene uncertain. There are 12 residues in the CDR3. The germline gives CDR1 MNHEY, CDR2 SVGAGI. Trimming shortened V by 6 bases and J by 4 bases, and 7 bases separated the two germline ends. The CDR3 here is CASSQQGNTIYF. CDR3 DNA sequence: TGTGCCAGCAGCCAACAGGGAAACACCATATATTTT.

This chain uses TRBV7-3 with TRBJ2-1; perhaps TRBD2 as D (6 bases). CDR1 and CDR2 (germline): SGHTA, FQGTGA. The CDR3 is made up of 13 amino acids. V lost 2 bases, J lost 5 bases, and 7 bases lay in between. The CDR3 DNA is TGTGCCAGCAGCTTACCGGGGGACAATGAGCAGTTCTTC. It yields the protein CASSLPGDNEQFF.

This clone was found a few times. This sequence joins TRBV6-2 or TRBV6-3 and TRBJ1-5; D call uncertain. This CDR3 contains 15 residues. The V end lost 2 bases, the J end lost 4 bases, and 12 bases lay between the germline ends. Germline V gene data show CDR1 as MNHEY and CDR2 as SVGEGT. The CDR3 coding sequence is TGTGCCAGCAGTTACGGCGGCCGAGATAATCAGCCCCAGCATTTT. As protein: CASSYGGRDNQPQHF.

CDR3 coding DNA: TGCGCCAGCAGCTTAAATTCGGCCACCCGGGGGGAGACCCAGTACTTC. It encodes CASSLNSATRGETQYF. This chain joins TRBV5-1 and TRBJ2-5, with D possibly TRBD2 on 6 matching bases. The CDR3 extends over 16 amino acids. Trimming removed 2 bases at V and 5 bases at J, with 19 bases between. Looked up from germline, CDR1 is SGHRS and CDR2 is YFSETQ.

The chain carries TRBV5-1 and TRBJ1-1; D possibly corresponds to TRBD1 (5 bases). The germline gives CDR1 SGHRS, CDR2 YFSETQ. This CDR3 has 17 residues. Trimming left V 0 bases short and J 1 base short, with 16 bases between. DNA for the CDR3: TGCGCCAGCAGCTTGGTTATTGGGGGGTCGGGGAACACTGAAGCTTTCTTT. It encodes CASSLVIGGSGNTEAFF. The whole variable domain, filled in from reference TRBV5-1 and TRBJ1-1, reads KAGVTQTPRYLIKTRGQQVTLSCSPISGHRSVSWYQQTPGQGLQFLFEYFSETQRNKGNFPGRFSGRQFSNSRSEMNVSTLELGDSALYLCASSLVIGGSGNTEAFFGQGTRLTVV.

This clone was recorded once. This chain uses TRBV7-2 with TRBJ1-3; 7 bases align to TRBD1. The CDR3 extends over 16 amino acids. CDR1 is SGHTA and CDR2 is FQGNSA in the germline V gene. J gave up 2 bases and V 1 base, and 5 bases lay outside the gene matches. The CDR3, as DNA: TGTGCCAGCAGCTTAGTAGGGACAGACGCTGGAAACACCATATATTTT. Protein: CASSLVGTDAGNTIYF.

In the case of this clone: The sample holds other DNA sequences that translate to the same CDR3. V and J are TRBV9 and TRBJ1-3; D gene unclear. This CDR3 is 13 amino acids long. Germline loops: CDR1 SGDLS, CDR2 YYNGEE. The V and J ends lost 0 bases and 4 bases respectively, with 5 bases between them. CDR3 residues: CASSVVGGNTIYF. DNA of the CDR3: TGTGCCAGCAGCGTAGTTGGGGGAAACACCATATATTTT.

The rearrangement links TRBV19 to TRBJ1-1; 10 positions agree with TRBD1. Germline CDR1 is LNHDA and CDR2 is SQIVND (reference sequence). CDR3 length equals 16 residues. V trimming: 4 bases; J trimming: 3 bases; junction bases outside the gene matches: 8. The CDR3 nucleotides read TGTGCCAGTAGTACATCCGGGACAGGGGTCTACACTGAAGCTTTCTTT. Protein product: CASSTSGTGVYTEAFF.

The rearrangement uses TRBV14 and TRBJ1-2; D remains unclear. V lost 4 bases, J lost 4 bases, and 10 bases lay in between. This CDR3 has 13 amino acids. Germline CDR1 SGHDN, CDR2 FVKESK. CDR3 sequence: CASSRSIGYGYTF. DNA of the CDR3: TGTGCCAGCAGCCGATCGATAGGCTATGGCTACACCTTC.

The rearrangement links TRBV7-9 to TRBJ2-2; tentative D call: TRBD1 (6 bases). Trimming stripped 6 bases from V and 4 bases from J, with 12 bases between. The CDR3 is 14 amino acids. From germline, CDR1 is SEHNR and CDR2 FQNEAQ (reference sequence). The CDR3 here is CASRSTGRTGELFF. The CDR3 nucleotides read TGTGCCAGCAGATCTACAGGGCGCACCGGGGAGCTGTTTTTT.

The chain uses TRBV18 and TRBJ1-4; 7 bases line up with TRBD1. The germline gives CDR1 KGHSH, CDR2 LQKENI. This CDR3 contains 15 residues. V lost 1 base, J lost 7 bases, and 6 bases stayed unmatched. This CDR3 is CASSPLETGPEKLFF. In nucleotides, the CDR3 is TGTGCCAGCTCACCACTCGAGACAGGGCCTGAAAAACTGTTTTTT. The entire variable domain, with the rest obtained from reference TRBV18 and TRBJ1-4, is as follows: NAGVMQNPRHLVRRRGQEARLRCSPMKGHSHVYWYRQLPEEGLKFMVYLQKENIIDESGMPKERFSAEFPKEGPSILRIQQVVRGDSAAYFCASSPLETGPEKLFFGSGTQLSVL.

J is TRBJ1-5 and V is TRBV28; possibly TRBD1 for D (5 bases). CDR1 and CDR2 (germline): MDHEN, SYDVKM. V was trimmed by 3 bases and J by 4 bases, leaving 13 bases between them. CDR3 length: 15 amino acids. DNA for the CDR3: TGTGCCAGCAGTTTGCGGGGGGTTGGGAATCAGCCCCAGCATTTT. The encoded protein is CASSLRGVGNQPQHF. The whole variable domain, filled in from reference TRBV28 and TRBJ1-5, reads DVKVTQSSRYLVKRTGEKVFLECVQDMDHENMFWYRQDPGLGLRLIYFSYDVKMKEKGDIPEGYSVSREKKERFSLILESASTNQTSMYLCASSLRGVGNQPQHFGDGTRLSIL.

This clone appeared once. The rearrangement uses TRBV2 and TRBJ2-5; 12 positions match TRBD2. The ends lost 8 bases at V and 5 bases at J; junction bases unmatched: 6. CDR3 length: 14 amino acids. Germline values: CDR1 SNHLY, CDR2 FYNNEI. The CDR3 loop is CASLRTSGVETQYF. As DNA, the CDR3 is TGTGCCAGCCTTCGGACTAGCGGGGTTGAGACCCAGTACTTC.

This chain uses TRBV3-1 (or the pseudogene TRBV3-2) with TRBJ1-2; D is unclear. Germline CDR1 reads LGHDT; CDR2 reads YNNKEL (reference sequence). This CDR3 region has 11 residues. The V end lost 3 bases, the J end lost 6 bases, and 5 bases lay between the germline ends. The CDR3 DNA reads TGTGCCAGCAGCCACTTAAATGGCTACACCTTC. Translating it yields CASSHLNGYTF.

The sample holds a few counts of this clone. CDR3 protein: CASSYDGTGGEAFF. Here the CDR3 DNA reads TGTGCCAGCAGTTATGACGGGACAGGGGGTGAAGCTTTCTTT. The chain recombines TRBV2 with TRBJ1-1, with 11 nucleotides matching TRBD1. The V gene's germline CDR1 is SNHLY and CDR2 FYNNEI. V lost 5 bases and J lost 7; bases outside the gene matches: 6. CDR3 length: 14 residues.

The chain combines TRBV6-2 or TRBV6-3 with TRBJ1-1; 8 positions agree with TRBD1. This CDR3 has 15 amino acids. The V and J ends lost 1 base and 5 bases, in that order; junction bases with no gene match: 6. Germline V gene lookup returns CDR1 MNHEY and CDR2 SVGEGT. The chain's CDR3 is CASSYYGQGRTEAFF. CDR3 in DNA: TGTGCCAGCAGTTACTACGGACAGGGACGGACTGAAGCTTTCTTT.

The chain employs TRBV5-1 and TRBJ2-2; D is undetermined. Germline values: CDR1 SGHRS, CDR2 YFSETQ. The CDR3 consists of 16 residues. Trimming removed 4 bases at V and 0 bases at J, with 13 bases between. The CDR3 is CASSPSTAANTGELFF. The CDR3 DNA sequence: TGCGCCAGCAGCCCATCCACCGCCGCGAACACCGGGGAGCTGTTTTTT.

The CDR3 loop reads CATSDLAGGWETQYF. DNA for the CDR3: TGTGCCACCAGTGATTTGGCAGGGGGCTGGGAGACCCAGTACTTC. The chain joins TRBV24-1 to TRBJ2-5; 8 bases agree with TRBD1. CDR3 size: 15 residues. The germline V gene has CDR1 KGHDR and CDR2 SFDVKD. J lost 5 bases, V lost 0 bases, and 4 bases had no gene match.

This chain uses TRBV19 with TRBJ2-1, with 8 bases aligning to TRBD1. V lost 5 bases to trimming and J lost 5 bases; unmatched junction nucleotides: 11. From germline, CDR1 is LNHDA and CDR2 SQIVND (reference sequence). The CDR3 is 16 amino acids. For the CDR3, the DNA is TGTGCCAGTAGTTCACGACAGGGGAGTATGGACAATGAGCAGTTCTTC. It translates to CASSSRQGSMDNEQFF.

The sample holds a few counts of this clone. V gene TRBV11-2 combines with J gene TRBJ2-7; D gene unclear. CDR3 size: 15 residues. Germline loops: CDR1 SGHAT, CDR2 FQNNGV. With 1 base removed from V and 0 bases from J, the gap between germline ends came to 10 bases. The CDR3 DNA is TGTGCCAGCAGCTTAGTGGCAGGTAGCTCCTACGAGCAGTACGTC. Protein product: CASSLVAGSSYEQYV.

The chain has TRBV5-1 and TRBJ2-5, with D uncertain. Germline lookup yields CDR1 SGHRS and CDR2 YFSETQ. V lost 2 bases and J 2 bases, leaving 13 bases between the germline ends. This CDR3 region has 15 residues. The CDR3 region has the DNA TGCGCCAGCAGCTTCTTCGGGCAGGAGCAAGAGACCCAGTACTTC. This codes for CASSFFGQEQETQYF.

CDR3 nucleotides: TGTGCCAGCAGTGAACAGGGGTTGGGTGAAGCTTTCTTT. Residues: CASSEQGLGEAFF. This rearrangement joins TRBV2 to TRBJ1-1, with a weak D call TRBD1 (6 bases). The V and J ends lost 2 bases and 7 bases respectively, with 11 bases between them. Germline V lookup: CDR1 SNHLY, CDR2 FYNNEI. This CDR3 spans 13 amino acids.

The genes are TRBV6-5 and TRBJ1-1; D is possibly TRBD1 (5 bases). The germline V gene has CDR1 MNHEY and CDR2 SVGAGI. Trimming removed 8 bases from V and 1 base from J, with 14 bases in between. This CDR3 region has 14 residues. CDR3 protein: CASLTRQTNTEAFF. The CDR3 DNA is TGTGCCAGCCTAACACGACAGACGAACACTGAAGCTTTCTTT.

The rearrangement uses TRBV9 and TRBJ2-1; 7 positions match TRBD1. This CDR3 region has 17 residues. With 0 bases clipped from V and 12 bases from J, the junction kept 18 bases outside the gene matches. Per germline, CDR1 SGDLS and CDR2 YYNGEE. CDR3 bases: TGTGCCAGCAGCGTAGACGGCTTGGGGACAGACTTGGCTGGGCAGTTCTTC. Protein product: CASSVDGLGTDLAGQFF.